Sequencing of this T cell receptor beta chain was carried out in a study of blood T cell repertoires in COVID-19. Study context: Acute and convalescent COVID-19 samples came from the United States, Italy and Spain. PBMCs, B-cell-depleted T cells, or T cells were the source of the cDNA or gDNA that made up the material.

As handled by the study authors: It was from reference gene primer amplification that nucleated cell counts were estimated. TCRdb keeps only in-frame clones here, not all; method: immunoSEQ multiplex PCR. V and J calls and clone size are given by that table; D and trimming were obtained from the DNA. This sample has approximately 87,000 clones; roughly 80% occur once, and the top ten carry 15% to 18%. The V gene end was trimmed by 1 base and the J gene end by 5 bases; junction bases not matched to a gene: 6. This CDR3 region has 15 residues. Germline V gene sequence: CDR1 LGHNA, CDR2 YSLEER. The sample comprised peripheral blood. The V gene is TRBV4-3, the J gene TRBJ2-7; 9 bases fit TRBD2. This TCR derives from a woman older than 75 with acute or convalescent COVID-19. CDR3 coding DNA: TGCGCCAGCAGCCAAGGCGGGGGGGCCGACAACGAGCAGTACTTC. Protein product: CASSQGGGADNEQYF.